Reported below is one T cell receptor beta chain. A much larger clonotype is one base distant, so this may be a read error. Unique molecular identifier tags were affixed to discrete cDNA molecules. TCRdb re-called the 5' RACE reads with MiXCR, one entry per CDR3 protein. The sample contains approximately 75,000 distinct CDR3 sequences, roughly 4.5% of which appear only once. Germline V gene data show CDR1 as SEHNR and CDR2 as FQNEAQ (reference sequence). This CDR3 has 17 residues. Trimming cost V 0 bases and J 4 bases; bases outside gene matches: 10. This record comes from a study of early T cells in non-severe SARS-CoV-2 infection. Turning to the study itself: Chains were unpaired, as sequencing was done on bulk RNA from unsorted whole blood.

This TCR came from an adult who was a healthcare worker with PCR-confirmed SARS-CoV-2 infection or an uninfected control (not recorded which). The donor label of this sample is uncertain. The genes are TRBV7-9 and TRBJ2-3; 7 nucleotides line up with TRBD1. Sample: whole blood, taken at baseline. The CDR3 sequence: CASSLAGLGGGADTQYF. The CDR3 nucleotides read TGTGCCAGCAGCTTAGCTGGCCTAGGGGGCGGAGCAGATACGCAGTATTTT.